The 12 T cell receptor beta chains reported below all come from one sample, sequenced in a study of cytomegalovirus exposure and HLA in healthy donors. The PCR used 60 Vbeta and 13 Jbeta primers. The repertoire was sequenced with immunoSEQ multiplex PCR; TCRdb's copy has only in-frame clones and lacks some. The table shows 90,000 to 100,000 clones, with about 75% occurring only once. Specimen: PBMCs. Every receptor here comes from a woman aged 35 to 49 in good health and CMV-seronegative.

The chain carries TRBV18 and TRBJ2-2; maybe TRBD1 (6 bases). This CDR3 spans 19 amino acids. Germline CDR1 is KGHSH and CDR2 is LQKENI. Between the trimmed V and J ends, which lost 4 bases and 2 bases, there was a span of 23 bases. As DNA, the CDR3 is TGTGCCAGCTCACGGGGGCCGGGACCAGCCCTGGAAAACACCGGGGAGCTGTTTTTT. Translation: CASSRGPGPALENTGELFF.

In this sample, this clone turned up a few times. The genes are TRBV7-8 and TRBJ2-7; no reliable D call. The length of the CDR3 is 13 residues. V gave up 4 bases and J gave up 2 bases, with 9 bases separating them. Germline CDR1 reads SGHVS; CDR2 reads FQNEAQ. As DNA, the CDR3 is TGTGCCAGCAGCTCGCAGGTCACCTACGAGCAGTACTTC. Residues: CASSSQVTYEQYF.

The chain recombines TRBV6-5 with TRBJ1-1; D unclear. The CDR3 has 15 residues. CDR1 and CDR2 (germline): MNHEY, SVGAGI. Trimming removed 1 base from V and 0 bases from J, with 9 bases in between. DNA of the CDR3: TGTGCCAGCAGTTACTTTGACACCTTGAACACTGAAGCTTTCTTT. This sequence encodes CASSYFDTLNTEAFF.

This clone was seen a few times. The V gene is TRBV15, the J gene TRBJ2-3; maybe TRBD2 (7 bases). V was trimmed by 11 bases and J by 5 bases, leaving 17 bases between them. This CDR3 is built from 13 residues. CDR1 is LNHNV, CDR2 YYDKDF, per germline (reference sequence). The CDR3 here is CASRRGREDTQYF. The CDR3 region has the DNA TGTGCCTCCCGGAGGGGGAGGGAAGATACGCAGTATTTT.

The V call is TRBV15, the J call TRBJ2-5; maybe TRBD2 (6 bases). The length of the CDR3 is 15 residues. CDR1 is LNHNV, CDR2 YYDKDF, per germline (reference sequence). With 1 base removed from V and 4 bases from J, the gap between germline ends came to 13 bases. The CDR3 sequence: CATSRVREAGETQYF. In DNA form, the CDR3 reads TGTGCCACCAGCAGAGTTAGGGAGGCTGGAGAGACCCAGTACTTC.

The gene calls are TRBV5-4 and TRBJ2-2, with 7 positions matching TRBD2. This CDR3 has 15 amino acids. CDR1 and CDR2 from the germline V gene are SGHNT and YYREEE (reference sequence). With V trimmed by 3 bases and J by 1 base, 3 bases remained unmatched. Here the CDR3 DNA reads TGTGCCAGCAGCTGGGGGGGAAAGAACACCGGGGAGCTGTTTTTT. The encoded protein is CASSWGGKNTGELFF. The full variable domain, with the rest looked up from reference TRBV5-4 and TRBJ2-2, is ETGVTQSPTHLIKTRGQQVTLRCSSQSGHNTVSWYQQALGQGPQFIFQYYREEENGRGNFPPRFSGLQFPNYSSELNVNALELDDSALYLCASSWGGKNTGELFFGEGSRLTVL.

This clone occurred once. This chain uses TRBV7-6 with TRBJ2-1; tentative D call: TRBD2 (7 bases). The CDR3 totals 14 residues. V lost 2 bases and J 3 bases, leaving 8 bases between the germline ends. CDR1 SGHVS and CDR2 FNYEAQ come from the germline V gene. CDR3 sequence (DNA): TGTGCCAGCAGCTTAAGGGGGGGCTACAATGAGCAGTTCTTC. This codes for CASSLRGGYNEQFF.

The rearrangement joins TRBV7-2 to TRBJ2-3, with D maybe TRBD2 (5 bases). The length of the CDR3 is 15 residues. The germline V gene has CDR1 SGHTA and CDR2 FQGNSA. The V end was cut by 7 bases, the J end by 0 bases, with 14 bases between. The CDR3 DNA sequence: TGTGCCAGCAACCTGCTAGCATATAGCACAGATACGCAGTATTTT. This codes for CASNLLAYSTDTQYF. Based on the CDR3 plus reference TRBV7-2 and TRBJ2-3, the full variable domain is GAGVSQSPSNKVTEKGKDVELRCDPISGHTALYWYRQSLGQGLEFLIYFQGNSAPDKSGLPSDRFSAERTGGSVSTLTIQRTQQEDSAVYLCASNLLAYSTDTQYFGPGTRLTVL.

The chain uses TRBV4-1 and TRBJ2-2; TRBD2 might be the D (6 bases). CDR1 MGHRA and CDR2 YSYEKL come from the germline V gene. Trimming took off 0 bases at V and 5 bases at J, with 7 bases between the two ends. The CDR3 sequence is 14 residues long. CDR3: CASSQEAGTGELFF. CDR3 nucleotides: TGCGCCAGCAGCCAAGAGGCGGGGACCGGGGAGCTGTTTTTT.

V and J are TRBV4-1 and TRBJ1-2; unclear D gene. This CDR3 region has 12 residues. Germline CDR1 reads MGHRA; CDR2 reads YSYEKL. The ends were cut back, 0 bases at V and 6 bases at J, with 5 bases in the middle. CDR3 sequence: CASSQDGDGYTF. CDR3 sequence (DNA): TGCGCCAGCAGCCAAGACGGGGATGGCTACACCTTC.

V gene TRBV5-1 combines with J gene TRBJ2-1; TRBD2 aligns across 7 bases. V trimming: 0 bases; J trimming: 4 bases; junction bases outside the gene matches: 7. This CDR3 comprises 16 residues. Germline lookup yields CDR1 SGHRS and CDR2 YFSETQ. The CDR3 DNA reads as TGCGCCAGCAGCTTGGGGTCGGCGGGGGTTTACAATGAGCAGTTCTTC. Protein sequence: CASSLGSAGVYNEQFF. Full variable domain (remainder filled in from reference TRBV5-1 and TRBJ2-1): KAGVTQTPRYLIKTRGQQVTLSCSPISGHRSVSWYQQTPGQGLQFLFEYFSETQRNKGNFPGRFSGRQFSNSRSEMNVSTLELGDSALYLCASSLGSAGVYNEQFFGPGTRLTVL.

The rearrangement links TRBV5-1 to TRBJ2-7, with 12 bases identical to TRBD2. V was clipped by 3 bases and J by 5 bases; unmatched bases: 9. CDR1 SGHRS and CDR2 YFSETQ come from the germline V gene. This CDR3 spans 16 amino acids. CDR3 amino acids: CASSSSLAGGLHEQYF. For the CDR3, the DNA is TGCGCCAGCAGCTCATCTCTAGCGGGGGGGCTCCACGAGCAGTACTTC.